Listed below are T cell receptor beta chains from one sample, sequenced in a study of tumor-infiltrating lymphocytes in primary liver carcinoma. Each CDR3 protein is one row after TCRdb ran MiXCR on the multiplex PCR reads. The sample has 300,000 to 400,000 distinct CDR3 sequences, about 61% seen once; the top ten hold approximately 5.9%. Sequenced material: peripheral blood. Source of these receptors: a man aged 40-49 years with primary liver carcinoma and hepatitis B virus infection. CDR3s include the opening cysteine and the closing phenylalanine or tryptophan. D genes are given only for firm matches. Clone size is given for some rows only: seen once, a few or many times, or a class if the clone is expanded.

J gene,V gene,D gene,clone size,CDR3 protein,CDR3 DNA
TRBJ2-2,TRBV28,-,-,CAITRGQNTGELFF,TGTGCCATCACCCGGGGTCAGAACACCGGTGAGCTGTTTTTT
TRBJ1-2,TRBV29-1,-,many,CSVVGGTYGYTF,TGCAGCGTTGTGGGGGGTACCTATGGCTACACCTTC
TRBJ2-1,TRBV5-1,TRBD1,many,CASSSQTGVRVHEQFF,TGCGCCAGCAGCTCTCAAACAGGGGTTAGGGTTCATGAGCAGTTCTTC
TRBJ2-7,TRBV6-5,-,-,CASSYNGPATSIPYQQYF,TGTGCCAGCAGTTACAATGGCCCTGCCACTTCGATACCCTACCAGCAGTACTTC
TRBJ2-5,TRBV30,-,-,CVWSRNLQETQYF,TGTGTCTGGAGCCGAAACCTCCAAGAGACCCAGTACTTC
TRBJ2-7,TRBV19,-,many,CASSIARDYEQYF,TGTGCCAGTAGTATTGCCAGGGACTACGAGCAGTACTTC
TRBJ1-1,TRBV6-2/TRBV6-3,-,many,CATHPGAGNTEAFF,TGTGCCACACACCCCGGGGCAGGGAACACTGAAGCTTTCTTT
TRBJ2-7,TRBV6-1,-,few,CASSEAVGTLPNEQYF,TGTGCCAGCAGTGAAGCGGTGGGGACACTCCCTAATGAGCAGTACTTC
TRBJ2-5,TRBV5-1,-,few,CASKGEETQYF,TGCGCCAGCAAAGGGGAAGAGACCCAGTACTTC
TRBJ2-7,TRBV11-3,-,many,CASSSRRGSEQYF,TGTGCCAGCAGCTCTCGCCGGGGGAGCGAGCAGTACTTC
TRBJ2-1,TRBV4-3,-,few,CASSAESGEHFF,TGCGCCAGCAGCGCCGAGTCCGGTGAACATTTCTTC
TRBJ2-3,TRBV6-2/TRBV6-3,-,-,CAISQVRGADTQYF,TGTGCCATCAGTCAGGTTCGCGGTGCAGATACGCAGTATTTT
TRBJ2-4,TRBV10-3,-,many,CAISESRMPGGNIQYF,TGTGCCATCAGTGAGAGCAGGATGCCCGGTGGAAACATTCAGTACTTC
TRBJ1-2,TRBV30,-,-,CAWSVRIITNYGYTF,TGTGCCTGGAGTGTACGAATTATTACTAACTATGGCTACACCTTC
TRBJ2-1,TRBV11-2,-,many,CASSLDVGRVNEQFF,TGTGCCAGCAGCTTAGACGTGGGACGGGTGAATGAGCAGTTCTTC
TRBJ1-1,TRBV29-1,-,many,CSVRNTEAFF,TGCAGCGTTCGGAACACTGAAGCTTTCTTT
TRBJ2-6,TRBV11-2,-,-,CASNRTIGRSGANVLTF,TGTGCCAGCAACCGAACCATCGGACGTTCTGGGGCCAACGTCCTGACTTTC
TRBJ2-5,TRBV4-1,TRBD2,many,CASSQGLADQETQYF,TGCGCCAGCAGCCAGGGACTAGCGGACCAAGAGACCCAGTACTTC
TRBJ1-5,TRBV6-1,TRBD1,many,CASSAQGASNQPQHF,TGTGCCAGCAGTGCCCAGGGGGCAAGCAATCAGCCCCAGCATTTT
TRBJ2-2,TRBV11-2,TRBD2,-,CASSKRGLTTWELFF,TGTGCCAGTAGCAAAAGGGGACTAACAACCTGGGAGTTGTTTTTT
TRBJ2-7,TRBV11-1,-,-,CASSLKPGHGFIYEQYF,TGTGCCAGCAGCTTGAAACCGGGACATGGGTTCATCTACGAGCAGTACTTC
TRBJ2-5,TRBV11-2,-,few,CAGSSGQQETQYF,TGTGCTGGCAGCTCAGGACAGCAAGAGACCCAGTACTTC
TRBJ2-7,TRBV11-2,-,-,CASSFRVRGSYEQYF,TGTGCCAGCAGTTTTAGAGTACGCGGCTCCTACGAGCAGTACTTC
TRBJ2-7,TRBV10-2,TRBD2,-,CASRDTGGNYKQYF,TGCGCCAGCAGGGATACGGGGGGAAACTATAAGCAGTACTTC
TRBJ2-7,TRBV11-2,TRBD1,-,CARTGEDRDYEQYF,TGTGCCAGGACCGGGGAGGACAGGGATTACGAGCAGTACTTC
TRBJ2-3,TRBV5-5,TRBD2,-,CASSLAAGGYTDTQYF,TGTGCCAGCAGCTTGGCCGCGGGAGGGTACACAGATACGCAGTATTTT
TRBJ2-7,TRBV4-1,TRBD1,once,CASNQDLGQVISYEQYF,TGCGCCAGCAACCAAGATCTTGGACAGGTAATCTCCTACGAACAGTACTTC
TRBJ2-2,TRBV6-1,-,-,CTSSGRTDTGVLFF,TGTACCAGCAGTGGGAGGACAGACACCGGGGTGCTGTTTTTT
TRBJ2-7,TRBV6-1,TRBD2,-,CASNGGLAGYEQYF,TGTGCCAGCAATGGAGGACTAGCGGGCTACGAGCAGTACTTC
TRBJ2-1,TRBV11-2,-,-,CASNTARQLVNEQFF,TGTGCCAGCAATACCGCGAGACAGCTCGTCAATGAGCAGTTCTTC
TRBJ1-1,TRBV6-1,TRBD1,-,CASTLTGVTEAFF,TGTGCCAGCACCCTTACAGGGGTCACTGAAGCTTTCTTT
TRBJ2-7,TRBV4-1,-,-,CASSQDLRGHNSHEQYF,TGCGCCAGCAGCCAAGATCTCAGAGGACACAATTCCCACGAGCAATACTTC
TRBJ2-1,TRBV6-6,-,-,CASSYLGDKYNEQFF,TGTGCCAGCAGTTACCTTGGGGACAAGTACAATGAGCAGTTCTTC
TRBJ1-2,TRBV14,TRBD1,-,CTSSQDFSRTGAGYTF,TGTACCAGCAGCCAAGATTTTTCCAGGACAGGTGCTGGCTACACCTTC
TRBJ2-4,TRBV5-4,-,-,CASSSEKGLSRGIQYF,TGTGCCAGCAGCTCGGAAAAGGGACTGTCACGCGGCATTCAGTACTTC
TRBJ2-7,TRBV11-2,TRBD2,many,CASKGLAGVGEQYF,TGTGCCAGCAAAGGACTAGCGGGAGTAGGCGAGCAGTACTTC
TRBJ2-7,TRBV11-2,-,-,CARSIQVGNEQYF,TGTGCCAGGAGCATACAGGTTGGAAACGAGCAGTACTTC
TRBJ2-7,TRBV11-2,-,-,CTSSLGTAGLGYERYF,TGTACCAGCAGCTTAGGAACGGCAGGGCTAGGCTACGAGCGGTACTTC
TRBJ1-6,TRBV6-1,-,many,CASSELRNSPLHF,TGTGCCAGCAGTGAATTGCGCAATTCACCCCTCCACTTT
TRBJ2-3,TRBV10-3,TRBD2,-,CAVSRGGSGGSDTQYF,TGTGCCGTCAGTCGGGGGGGTTCGGGGGGCTCAGATACGCAGTATTTT